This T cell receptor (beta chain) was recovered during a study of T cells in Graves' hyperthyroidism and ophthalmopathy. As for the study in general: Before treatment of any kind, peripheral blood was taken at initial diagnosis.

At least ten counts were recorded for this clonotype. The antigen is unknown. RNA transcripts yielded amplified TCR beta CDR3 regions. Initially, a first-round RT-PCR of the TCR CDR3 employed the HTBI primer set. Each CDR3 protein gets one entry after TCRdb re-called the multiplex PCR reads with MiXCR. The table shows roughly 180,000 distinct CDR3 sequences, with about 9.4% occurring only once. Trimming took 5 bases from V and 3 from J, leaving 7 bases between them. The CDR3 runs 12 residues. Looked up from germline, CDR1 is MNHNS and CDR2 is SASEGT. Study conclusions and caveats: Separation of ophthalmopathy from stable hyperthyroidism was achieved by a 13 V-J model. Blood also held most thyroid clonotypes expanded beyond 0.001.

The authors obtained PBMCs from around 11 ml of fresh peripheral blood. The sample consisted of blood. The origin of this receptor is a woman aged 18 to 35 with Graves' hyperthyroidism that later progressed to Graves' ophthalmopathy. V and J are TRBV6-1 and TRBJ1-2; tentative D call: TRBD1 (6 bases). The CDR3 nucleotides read TGTGCCAGCAGTAACAGGGACTATGGCTACACCTTC. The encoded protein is CASSNRDYGYTF.